This TCR beta chain was documented in a study of cytomegalovirus exposure and HLA in healthy donors. Study at large: Earlier, some 180 million T cells were analyzed, and 90 million to 140 million unique TCR beta sequences were found among them. Study-level results: Most TCR beta V segments were productive about 90% or about 30% of the time in an earlier analysis. Some V segments (TRBV6-2 and TRBV6-3 among them) were excluded as indistinguishable.

With 60 Vbeta and 13 Jbeta primers, the PCR was carried out. The data were produced by immunoSEQ multiplex PCR, yet TCRdb's version contains in-frame clones alone and is incomplete. This sample yields approximately 100,000 clones, of which under 85% are seen a single time; 7.7% belongs to the top ten. At collection, donors were nominally healthy, but unrecorded immune exposures were probable. V was pared by 6 bases and J by 8 bases, with 4 bases of the junction left unmatched. Germline V gene lookup returns CDR1 MNHEY and CDR2 SMNVEV (reference sequence). CDR3 length: 11 residues. This clone was found once. The antigen is undetermined.

This TCR came from a woman in her forties or fifties in good health and CMV-seropositive. The gene calls are TRBV27 and TRBJ2-7, with TRBD1 matching 7 bases. The sample comprised PBMCs. The CDR3 DNA is TGTGCCAGCAGGACAGGGCTACAGCAGTACTTC. Translation: CASRTGLQQYF.